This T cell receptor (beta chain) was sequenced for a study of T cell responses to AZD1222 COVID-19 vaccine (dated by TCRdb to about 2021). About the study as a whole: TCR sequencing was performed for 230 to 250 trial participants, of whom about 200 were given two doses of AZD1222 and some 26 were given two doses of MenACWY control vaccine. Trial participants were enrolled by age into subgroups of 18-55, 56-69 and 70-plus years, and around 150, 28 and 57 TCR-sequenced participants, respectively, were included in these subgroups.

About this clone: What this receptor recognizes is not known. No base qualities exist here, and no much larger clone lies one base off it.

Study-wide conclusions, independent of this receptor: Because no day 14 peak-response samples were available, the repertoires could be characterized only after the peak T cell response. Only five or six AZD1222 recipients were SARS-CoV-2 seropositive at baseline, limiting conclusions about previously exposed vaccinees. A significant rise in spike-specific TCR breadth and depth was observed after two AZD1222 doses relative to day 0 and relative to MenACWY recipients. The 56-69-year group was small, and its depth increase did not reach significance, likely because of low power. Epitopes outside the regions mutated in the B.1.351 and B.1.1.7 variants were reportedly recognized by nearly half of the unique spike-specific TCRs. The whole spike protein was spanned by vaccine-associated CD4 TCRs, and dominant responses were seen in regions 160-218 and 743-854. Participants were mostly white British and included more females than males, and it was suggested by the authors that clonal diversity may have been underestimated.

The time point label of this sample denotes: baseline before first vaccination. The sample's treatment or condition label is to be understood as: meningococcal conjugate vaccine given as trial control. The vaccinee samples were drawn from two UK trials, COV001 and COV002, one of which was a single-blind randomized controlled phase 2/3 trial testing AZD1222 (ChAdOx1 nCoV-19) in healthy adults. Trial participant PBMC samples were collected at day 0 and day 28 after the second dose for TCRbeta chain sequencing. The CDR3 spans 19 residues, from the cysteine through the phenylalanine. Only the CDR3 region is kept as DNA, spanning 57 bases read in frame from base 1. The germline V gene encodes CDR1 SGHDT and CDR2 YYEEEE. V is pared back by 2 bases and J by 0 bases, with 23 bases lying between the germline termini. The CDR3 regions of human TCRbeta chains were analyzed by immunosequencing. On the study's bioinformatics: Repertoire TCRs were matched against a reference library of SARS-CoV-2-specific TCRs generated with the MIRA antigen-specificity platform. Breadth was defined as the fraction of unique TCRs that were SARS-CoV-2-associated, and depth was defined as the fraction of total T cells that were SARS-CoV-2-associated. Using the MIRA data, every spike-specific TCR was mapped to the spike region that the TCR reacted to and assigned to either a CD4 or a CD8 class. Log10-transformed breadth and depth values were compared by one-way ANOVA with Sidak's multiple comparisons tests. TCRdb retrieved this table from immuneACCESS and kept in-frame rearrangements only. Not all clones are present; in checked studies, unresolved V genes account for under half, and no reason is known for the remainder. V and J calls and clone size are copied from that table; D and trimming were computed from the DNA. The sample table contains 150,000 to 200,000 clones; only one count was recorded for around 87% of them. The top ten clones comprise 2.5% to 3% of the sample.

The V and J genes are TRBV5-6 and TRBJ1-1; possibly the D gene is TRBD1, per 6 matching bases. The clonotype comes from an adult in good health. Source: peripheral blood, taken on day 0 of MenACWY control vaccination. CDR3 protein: CASSFYRQDHERMNTEAFF. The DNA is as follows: TGTGCCAGCAGCTTTTACAGACAGGACCATGAGCGCATGAACACTGAAGCTTTCTTT.